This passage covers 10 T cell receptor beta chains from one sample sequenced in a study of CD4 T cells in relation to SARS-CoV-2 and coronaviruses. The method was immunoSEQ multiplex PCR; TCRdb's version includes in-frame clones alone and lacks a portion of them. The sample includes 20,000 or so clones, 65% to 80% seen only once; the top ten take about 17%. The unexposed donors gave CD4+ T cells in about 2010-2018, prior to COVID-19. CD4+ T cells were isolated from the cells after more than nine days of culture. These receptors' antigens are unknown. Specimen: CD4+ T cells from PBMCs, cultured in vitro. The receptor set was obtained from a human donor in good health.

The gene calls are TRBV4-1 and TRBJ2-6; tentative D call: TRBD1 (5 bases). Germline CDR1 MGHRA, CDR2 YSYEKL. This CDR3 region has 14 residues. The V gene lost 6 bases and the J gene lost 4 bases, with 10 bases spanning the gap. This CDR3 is CASRDNTGANVLTF. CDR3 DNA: TGCGCCAGCAGGGACAATACAGGGGCCAACGTCCTGACTTTC.

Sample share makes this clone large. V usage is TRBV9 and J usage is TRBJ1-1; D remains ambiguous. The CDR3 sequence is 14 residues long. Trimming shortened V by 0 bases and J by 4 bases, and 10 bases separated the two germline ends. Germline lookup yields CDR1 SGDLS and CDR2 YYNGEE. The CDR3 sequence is CASSVGVVGTEAFF. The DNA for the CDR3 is TGTGCCAGCAGCGTAGGTGTGGTCGGCACTGAAGCTTTCTTT.

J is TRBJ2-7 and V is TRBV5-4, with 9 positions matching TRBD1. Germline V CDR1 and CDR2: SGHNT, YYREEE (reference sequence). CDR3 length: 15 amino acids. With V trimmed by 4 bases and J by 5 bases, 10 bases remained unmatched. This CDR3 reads CASSAWRGQGNEQYF. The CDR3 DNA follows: TGTGCCAGCAGCGCCTGGAGGGGACAGGGTAACGAGCAGTACTTC.

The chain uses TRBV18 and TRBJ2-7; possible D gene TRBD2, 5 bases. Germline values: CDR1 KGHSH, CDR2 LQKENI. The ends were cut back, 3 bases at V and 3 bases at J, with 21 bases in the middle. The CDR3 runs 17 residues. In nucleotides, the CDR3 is TGTGCCAGCTCACCGGGGTTGATGGGAGAATCTGGCTACGAGCAGTACTTC. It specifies CASSPGLMGESGYEQYF.

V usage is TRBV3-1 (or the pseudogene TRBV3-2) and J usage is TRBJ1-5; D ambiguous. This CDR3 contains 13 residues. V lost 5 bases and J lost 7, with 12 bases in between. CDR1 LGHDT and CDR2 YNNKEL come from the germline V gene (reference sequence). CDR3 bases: TGTGCCAGCAGCTTAAGACTGGGCCAGCCCCAGCATTTT. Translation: CASSLRLGQPQHF.

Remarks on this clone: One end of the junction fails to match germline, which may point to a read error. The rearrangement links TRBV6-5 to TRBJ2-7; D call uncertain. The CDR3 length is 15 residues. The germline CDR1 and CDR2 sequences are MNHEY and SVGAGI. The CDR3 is CASSLFERPSDEQYF. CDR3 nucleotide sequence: TGTGCCAGCAGTCTCTTTGAACGTCCCTCCGACGAGCAGTACTTC.

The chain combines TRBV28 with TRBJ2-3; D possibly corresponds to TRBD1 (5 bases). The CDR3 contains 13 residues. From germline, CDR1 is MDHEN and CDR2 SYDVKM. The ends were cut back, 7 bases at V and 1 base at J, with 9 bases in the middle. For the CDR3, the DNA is TGTGCCAGCACAGGGTTAGGCACAGATACGCAGTATTTT. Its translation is CASTGLGTDTQYF.

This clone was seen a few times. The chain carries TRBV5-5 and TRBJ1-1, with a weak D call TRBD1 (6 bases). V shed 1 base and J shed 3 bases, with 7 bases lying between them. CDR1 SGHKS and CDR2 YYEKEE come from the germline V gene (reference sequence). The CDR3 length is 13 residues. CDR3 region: CASSLPGDTEAFF. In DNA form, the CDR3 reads TGTGCCAGCAGCTTGCCAGGGGACACTGAAGCTTTCTTT.

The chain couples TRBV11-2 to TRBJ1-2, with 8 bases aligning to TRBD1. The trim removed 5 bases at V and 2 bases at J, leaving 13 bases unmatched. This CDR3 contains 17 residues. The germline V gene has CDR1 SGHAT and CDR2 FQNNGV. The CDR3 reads CASSPQPPDRANYGYTF. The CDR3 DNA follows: TGTGCCAGCAGCCCCCAGCCCCCGGACAGGGCCAACTATGGCTACACCTTC.

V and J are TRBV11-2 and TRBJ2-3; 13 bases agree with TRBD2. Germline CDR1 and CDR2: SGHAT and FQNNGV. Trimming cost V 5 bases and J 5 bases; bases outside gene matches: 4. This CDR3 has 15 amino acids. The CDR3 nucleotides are TGTGCCAGCAGCCCGGGACTAGCGGGAAGAGATACGCAGTATTTT. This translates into CASSPGLAGRDTQYF.